The clone carrying this T cell receptor beta chain was observed at least ten times. Antigen unknown. Unique molecular identifiers were used in preparing the TCRbeta library. TCRdb reprocessed the PCR reads with MiXCR, giving one entry per CDR3 protein. The sample lists nearly 250,000 distinct CDR3 sequences, around 7.8% occurring once. This sample stems from a study of T-cell reconstitution after alpha-beta-depleted transplantation in children. Study-level points and caveats: By one year post-transplant, T-cell counts and diversity largely arose from T cells that were newly produced. The study traced high day-60 TCRbeta diversity in some patients to surviving recipient T cells and thymic progenitors. Expanded graft clones numbering several hundred reportedly gave rise to alpha-beta T cells about two months after transplant.

Germline V gene lookup returns CDR1 KGHSH and CDR2 LQKENI. The germline V and J ends were trimmed by 3 bases and 1 base, with 9 bases remaining between them. This CDR3 contains 15 residues. The sample in question was PBMCs, mostly from graft donor cells, obtained 180 days after TCRalphabeta/CD19-depleted stem cell transplant. This receptor was obtained from a male patient aged 10 to 17 who had a stem cell transplant for acute lymphoblastic leukemia, so the T cells may come from the graft donor. The chain uses TRBV18 and TRBJ2-2; D not certain. This chain's CDR3 is CASSPDLGNTGELFF. DNA of the CDR3: TGTGCCAGCTCACCCGACTTGGGGAACACCGGGGAGCTGTTTTTT.